This is a list of T cell receptor beta chains from one sample in a study of blood T cell repertoires in COVID-19. Method: immunoSEQ multiplex PCR; TCRdb's copy keeps in-frame clones and lacks some. Among 150,000 to 200,000 clones listed, 89% were seen once. Sequenced input: PBMCs or T cells enriched from blood (not recorded which). The receptors stem from a woman between 18 and 30 years old who had recovered from COVID-19. The CDR3 runs from the conserved cysteine through the conserved F or W. D genes are given only for firm matches. Rows may omit the clone size; those that give it use once, few, many or a size class.

v_call	d_call	j_call	clone_size	cdr3_nt	cdr3_aa
TRBV27	NA	TRBJ1-2	NA	TGTGCCAGCAGTGCCATATGGGGGGATGGCTACACCTTC	CASSAIWGDGYTF
TRBV11-2	NA	TRBJ1-4	NA	TGTGCCAGCAGACGAGGAAGCGCCTTCAGTTCAACTAATGAAAAACTGTTTTTT	CASRRGSAFSSTNEKLFF
TRBV25-1	NA	TRBJ2-2	NA	TGTGCCAGCAGTAGGGCAGGGTCGAACACCGGGGAGCTGTTTTTT	CASSRAGSNTGELFF
TRBV27	TRBD2	TRBJ2-3	NA	TGTGCCAGCAGTTTACTAGGGCTAGCGGGGACCCGGGATACGCAGTATTTT	CASSLLGLAGTRDTQYF
TRBV27	NA	TRBJ2-5	NA	TGTGCCAGCAGTTCCACCAGAGGGTTGTTCGAGACCCAGTACTTC	CASSSTRGLFETQYF
TRBV7-9	NA	TRBJ2-3	NA	TGTGCCAGCAGCTTAACCAACATAAAGGATACGCAGTATTTT	CASSLTNIKDTQYF
TRBV5-5	NA	TRBJ2-3	NA	TGTGCCAGCACCCCTTCGGCTAGGCCAGATACGCAGTATTTT	CASTPSARPDTQYF
TRBV2	NA	TRBJ1-5	NA	TGTGCCAGCAGTGAACTCTATAGCAATCAGCCCCAGCATTTT	CASSELYSNQPQHF
TRBV19	NA	TRBJ1-6	NA	TGTGCCAGTAGTATCGACAGGCACACCTATAATTCACCCCTCCACTTT	CASSIDRHTYNSPLHF
TRBV10-3	NA	TRBJ1-1	NA	TGTGCCATCAGTGATGGGATGGGGGGAAGAGCAGGAGCTTTCTTT	CAISDGMGGRAGAFF
TRBV5-4	NA	TRBJ1-3	NA	TGTGCCAGCAGGGATGGTGAGGGTCCTACTGGAAACACCATATATTTT	CASRDGEGPTGNTIYF
TRBV24-1	TRBD2	TRBJ2-1	few	TGTGCCACCAGTGCTAGCGGGGGAGTAAATGAGCAGTTCTTC	CATSASGGVNEQFF
TRBV2	TRBD1	TRBJ1-2	NA	TGTGCCAGCAGTGAAACTGCGGGACAGGCTATAGGCTACACCTTC	CASSETAGQAIGYTF
TRBV19	NA	TRBJ2-3	NA	TGTGCCAGTAGGACAACAGATACGCAGTATTTT	CASRTTDTQYF
TRBV2	TRBD2	TRBJ2-2	NA	TGTGCCAGCAGCCCTAGCCCGGGACTAGTATTCGGGGAGCTGTTTTTT	CASSPSPGLVFGELFF
TRBV4-2	NA	TRBJ2-3	once	TGTGCCAGCAGCCAAACCTGGGACAAACCAACCGGCACAGATACGCAGTATTTT	CASSQTWDKPTGTDTQYF
TRBV5-1	TRBD1	TRBJ2-7	NA	TGCGCCAGCAGCCCAGGGACAGGGACCTACGAGCAGTACTTC	CASSPGTGTYEQYF
TRBV10-3	NA	TRBJ2-7	NA	TGTGCCATCAGTGGAGGACAGGGAGGGGGCTACGAGCAGTACTTC	CAISGGQGGGYEQYF
TRBV11-2	TRBD2	TRBJ2-1	NA	TGTGCCAGCAGCTTTTTGTCTAGCGGGGGTTTTGAGCAGTTCTTC	CASSFLSSGGFEQFF
TRBV27	NA	TRBJ1-1	medium-sized	TGTGCCAGCAGTTTACTTCCCGGGGGAACTGAAGCTTTCTTT	CASSLLPGGTEAFF
TRBV25-1	TRBD2	TRBJ2-2	NA	TGTGCCAGCAGTGGCGGACTAGTGGACACCGGGGAGCTGTTTTTT	CASSGGLVDTGELFF
TRBV21-1	NA	TRBJ2-2	NA	TGTGCCAGCAGCAAAGCGTTTGGGCAGGGCCCCGGGGAGCTGTTTTTT	CASSKAFGQGPGELFF
TRBV30	NA	TRBJ1-2	NA	TGTGCCTGGAGTGGAGGCAACTATGGCTACACCTTC	CAWSGGNYGYTF
TRBV7-2	NA	TRBJ1-2	NA	TGTGCCAGCAGCTTAGTTCAGGGAATAAACTATGGCTACACCTTC	CASSLVQGINYGYTF
TRBV6-5	NA	TRBJ1-1	few	TGTGCCAGCAGTTACCGACAGGCCACTGAAGCTTTCTTT	CASSYRQATEAFF
TRBV3-1/TRBV3-2	NA	TRBJ2-4	NA	TGTGCCAGCAGTCAAGCGACAATAGCCAAAAACATTCAGTACTTC	CASSQATIAKNIQYF
TRBV11-2	NA	TRBJ2-7	once	TGTGCCAGCAGCTTAGTACAGGGCTACGAGCAGTACTTC	CASSLVQGYEQYF
TRBV28	TRBD1	TRBJ1-2	NA	TGTGCCAGCAGCTCCGGAGACAGGGTCTATGGCTACACCTTC	CASSSGDRVYGYTF
TRBV11-2	TRBD2	TRBJ2-4	NA	TGTGCCAGCAGCTTAGAACCAGCGGGGGGCATTCAGTACTTC	CASSLEPAGGIQYF
TRBV5-6	TRBD1	TRBJ1-5	NA	TGTGCCAGCAGCTTGGTAGGGACAGGTGGTCAGCCCCAGCATTTT	CASSLVGTGGQPQHF
TRBV27	NA	TRBJ1-2	NA	TGTGCCAGCAGTTTATTACAGGTTAACTATGGCTACACCTTC	CASSLLQVNYGYTF
TRBV7-9	TRBD1	TRBJ1-4	NA	TGTGCCAGCAGCCAAGGACAGGGGGCATATGAAAAACTGTTTTTT	CASSQGQGAYEKLFF
TRBV27	TRBD2	TRBJ2-5	NA	TGTGCCAGCAGTTTAATCTTTTCGGGGGGGGCGGCTGAGACCCAGTACTTC	CASSLIFSGGAAETQYF
TRBV7-9	NA	TRBJ2-7	NA	TGTGCCAGCAGCTTAGTTGAGACTAGTTACGAGCAGTACTTC	CASSLVETSYEQYF
TRBV29-1	NA	TRBJ1-5	NA	TGCAGCGTCTCTAATAGCAATCAGCCCCAGCATTTT	CSVSNSNQPQHF
TRBV10-3	NA	TRBJ1-6	once	TGTGCCATCAGTGAAATCCGGGATTCACCCCTCCACTTT	CAISEIRDSPLHF
TRBV5-6	TRBD1	TRBJ1-5	NA	TGTGCCAGCAGCTTGGTAGGGACAGACCTTTTTGATCAGCCCCAGCATTTT	CASSLVGTDLFDQPQHF
TRBV6-5	TRBD1	TRBJ1-2	NA	TGTGCCAGCAGTAGGGACAGAGCGTCTGGCTACACCTTC	CASSRDRASGYTF